This T cell receptor (beta chain) emerged from a study of cytomegalovirus exposure and HLA in healthy donors. General study points: Indistinguishable V segments such as TRBV6-2 and TRBV6-3 were excluded.

PCR primers comprised 60 Vbeta and 13 Jbeta primers. Produced via immunoSEQ multiplex PCR; TCRdb's table is partial and in-frame only. The profile shows 150,000 to 200,000 clones, around 80% of them singletons. As concerns this clone: Its antigen is not identified.

Germline lookup yields CDR1 SGHVS and CDR2 FQNEAQ. Trimming at V came to 5 bases and at J to 8 bases, leaving 15 bases not matched to a gene. The CDR3 contains 16 residues. The receptor was derived from a man between 18 and 35 years old in good health and CMV-seronegative. The source material was PBMCs. The chain recombines TRBV7-8 with TRBJ2-4; 7 positions agree with TRBD2. DNA of the CDR3: TGTGCCAGCAGCCCAAGACGTTGGGGGGGTGACGACATTCAGTACTTC. Translating it yields CASSPRRWGGDDIQYF.